The source of this T cell receptor beta chain is a study of regulatory T cells in long-lasting Graves disease. Study-level results: It was in persistent disease that TRBV28, TRBJ1-2 and TRBJ2-5 were favored.

Arm-PCR of CDR3 regions with iRepertoire HTBI primers generated TCR beta libraries. TCRdb fed the multiplex PCR reads into MiXCR, producing one record per CDR3 protein. The table has under 300,000 distinct CDR3 sequences, just over 20% seen once. This clonotype occurred many times. Its antigen is unknown. V was trimmed by 6 bases and J by 2 bases, leaving 8 bases between them. CDR3 length equals 14 residues. The sample's time point: newly diagnosed GD, antithyroid drugs for less than 3 months. Extracted RNA from PBMCs served as the source of the TCR library. The gene calls are TRBV12-3 or TRBV12-4 and TRBJ2-6, with D possibly matching TRBD1 (6 bases). The receptor was isolated from a female donor with Graves disease. Sequencing was performed on peripheral blood mononuclear cells (PBMCs), taken at new diagnosis, from a patient treated with antithyroid drugs. The CDR3 bases are TGTGCCAGCAGCACAGGGACTGGGGCCAACGTCCTGACTTTC. This codes for CASSTGTGANVLTF.